This T cell receptor (beta chain) was retrieved from a study of blood T cell repertoires in COVID-19. Under the authors' procedure: Counts of nucleated cells, estimated from reference gene primer amplification, were obtained. Some clones are missing from TCRdb's copy, which holds only in-frame ones; the method was immunoSEQ multiplex PCR. V and J calls and clone size come straight from that table; D and trimming were deduced from the DNA. The repertoire has about 43,000 clones, around 90% of them found once; the top ten carry less than 20%. The CDR3 length is 13 residues. V shed 4 bases, J shed 12 bases, and the junction held 8 bases outside the gene matches. Germline CDR1 LGHNA, CDR2 YSLEER.

This sequence originates from a man between 60 and 70 years old with active COVID-19. The chain carries TRBV4-3 and TRBJ2-1; 8 bases are a match to TRBD2. Sequenced material: peripheral blood. CDR3 region: CASSPGRSGGQFF. For the CDR3, the DNA is TGCGCCAGCAGCCCGGGGAGGAGCGGGGGGCAGTTCTTC.